Here is one T cell receptor (beta chain) with its context. The CDR3 is 11 residues long. V was clipped by 1 base and J by 7 bases, with 5 bases between them. Germline-derived CDR1 and CDR2 are LGHDT and YNNKEL (reference sequence). This specimen belongs to a study of CD8 T cells in Susac syndrome. It was with random hexamers that roughly 0.45 to 1 ug RNA was reverse transcribed. TCRdb fed the immunoSEQ multiplex PCR reads into MiXCR, producing one record per CDR3 protein. The sample records roughly 120,000 distinct CDR3 sequences, 94% being singletons. The TCR sequence derives from a human donor in good health. The sequenced material came from CD4+ T cells from PBMCs. The chain employs TRBV3-1 and TRBJ2-7; D not certain. The CDR3 DNA reads as TGTGCCAGCAGCCAAGTAGAAGAGCAGTACTTC. It codes for CASSQVEEQYF.